This TCR beta chain was obtained from a study of T cell responses to AZD1222 COVID-19 vaccine. Study-wide points: With two AZD1222 doses given, Spike-specific TCR breadth and depth both rose. Spike-spanning, vaccine-associated CD4 TCRs were dominant at 160-218 and 743-854. The donor group comprised mostly white British people and more females; the analysis possibly underestimated clonal diversity. After the peak T cell response, and only then, were repertoires sampled.

Using immunoSEQ multiplex PCR, the repertoire was profiled, and TCRdb retains in-frame clones only, with some absent. The profile shows 95,000 to 130,000 clones, around 94% of them singletons. As to this clone: Its antigen is not known.

Germline V gene sequence: CDR1 SGDLS, CDR2 YYNGEE. CDR3 length: 15 residues. Trimming cost V 0 bases and J 0 bases, with 9 bases left between them. The chain has TRBV9 and TRBJ1-1; D is possibly TRBD1 (5 bases). The sample was peripheral blood, taken 28 days after the second AZD1222 dose. The source of this sequence is an adult who received the AZD1222 COVID-19 vaccine. The CDR3 bases are TGTGCCAGCAGCGTAGAGGGGTTAATGAACACTGAAGCTTTCTTT. This translates into CASSVEGLMNTEAFF. Combining the CDR3 with reference TRBV9 and TRBJ1-1 gives the whole variable domain DSGVTQTPKHLITATGQRVTLRCSPRSGDLSVYWYQQSLDQGLQFLIQYYNGEERAKGNILERFSAQQFPDLHSELNLSSLELGDSALYFCASSVEGLMNTEAFFGQGTRLTVV.